A single sample gave rise to the 18 T cell receptor beta chains below, sequenced in a study of beta chain features in type 1 diabetes. All of the isolated RNA was reverse transcribed, so expressed TCRB transcripts were sequenced. Measured with immunoSEQ multiplex PCR; TCRdb has only the in-frame clones, and not every one. The data show 900,000 or so clones, under 20% seen once. Specimen: naive CD4+ T cells from blood. These receptor sequences come from a woman aged 18-30 years in good health.

Note on this clone: A junction end diverges from the germline sequence, so it may reflect a read error. Other DNA sequences of this sample code for an identical CDR3. CDR3 region: CASSQDPSNTGELFF. The DNA for the CDR3 is TGTGCCAGCAGCCAGGACCCTTCGAACACCGGGGAGCTATTTTTT. The chain is built from TRBV7-9 and TRBJ2-2; D perhaps matches TRBD2 (5 bases). Per the germline V gene, CDR1 is SEHNR and CDR2 is FQNEAQ (reference sequence). The CDR3 has 15 amino acids.

V gene TRBV18 combines with J gene TRBJ2-3; weak D call: TRBD2 (7 bases). V was shortened by 3 bases and J by 8 bases, with 21 bases between the two germline ends. CDR3 size: 16 residues. Germline V lookup: CDR1 KGHSH, CDR2 LQKENI. The CDR3 loop reads CASSPLADSKGRTQYF. CDR3 nucleotides: TGTGCCAGCTCACCGCTAGCGGACAGCAAAGGGCGTACGCAGTATTTT.

This clone was seen more than once but under ten times. The chain is built from TRBV25-1 and TRBJ2-7, with D tentatively TRBD2 (6 bases). This CDR3 contains 14 residues. Trimming took off 4 bases at V and 5 bases at J, with 15 bases between the two ends. CDR1 is MGHDK, CDR2 SYGVNS, per germline. CDR3 residues: CASSVPGRHNEQYF. CDR3 nucleotide sequence: TGTGCCAGCAGTGTGCCTGGGAGGCATAACGAGCAGTACTTC.

The V gene is TRBV7-2, the J gene TRBJ2-3; TRBD1 aligns across 8 bases. J was trimmed by 4 bases and V by 0 bases; bases with no gene match: 6. CDR1 is SGHTA and CDR2 is FQGNSA in the germline V gene. The CDR3 is 16 amino acids. CDR3 in amino acids: CASSLAAQGAADTQYF. The CDR3 DNA reads TGTGCCAGCAGCTTAGCGGCGCAGGGGGCCGCAGATACGCAGTATTTT.

J is TRBJ2-3 and V is TRBV5-6; D is possibly TRBD1 (5 bases). The CDR3 has 12 residues. V lost 4 bases, J lost 9 bases, and 12 bases lay in between. CDR1 and CDR2 (germline): SGHDT, YYEEEE. Here the CDR3 DNA reads TGTGCCAGCAGCCTCAGGGTCGACACGCAGTATTTT. Amino acids: CASSLRVDTQYF.

This clone was counted a few times. The chain is built from TRBV28 and TRBJ2-7; 10 bases fit TRBD2. The V gene's germline CDR1 is MDHEN and CDR2 SYDVKM. The CDR3 loop spans 15 amino acids. V was clipped by 10 bases and J by 2 bases; unmatched bases: 11. The chain's CDR3 is CATSFGTSVTYEQYF. The CDR3 nucleotides are TGTGCCACCTCGTTCGGGACTAGCGTAACCTACGAGCAGTACTTC.

Only a few counts were recorded for this clone. The chain carries TRBV6-4 and TRBJ2-1, with TRBD2 matching over 11 bases. Trimming removed 4 bases from V and 7 bases from J; junction bases left unmatched: 12. Germline CDR1 is MRHNA and CDR2 is SNTAGT. This CDR3 contains 17 residues. The chain's CDR3 is CASSVSTSGSFFNEQFF. DNA for the CDR3: TGTGCCAGCAGTGTGAGCACTAGCGGGAGTTTTTTTAATGAGCAGTTCTTC.

The chain employs TRBV2 and TRBJ1-2; no definite D call. CDR1 SNHLY and CDR2 FYNNEI come from the germline V gene. CDR3 length equals 15 residues. V gave up 6 bases and J gave up 4 bases, with 18 bases separating them. The CDR3 coding sequence is TGTGCCAGCAGGGGTACATGGGGAGGTACCTATGGCTACACCTTC. This encodes CASRGTWGGTYGYTF.

The chain joins TRBV2 to TRBJ2-2, with D perhaps matching TRBD1 (5 bases). Germline loops: CDR1 SNHLY, CDR2 FYNNEI. The V end lost 0 bases, the J end lost 7 bases, and 12 bases lay between the germline ends. The CDR3 contains 15 residues. The CDR3 coding sequence is TGTGCCAGCAGTGAAGCGGCAGGGCAGGGCGGGGAGCTGTTTTTT. Protein product: CASSEAAGQGGELFF.

This clone was recorded a few times. The chain is built from TRBV5-1 and TRBJ2-7, with a weak D call TRBD2 (5 bases). With 4 bases removed from V and 2 bases from J, the gap between germline ends came to 19 bases. The CDR3 runs to 16 residues. Germline CDR1 reads SGHRS; CDR2 reads YFSETQ. CDR3 in DNA: TGCGCCAGCAGCCTCGTCGGACTCCCTTCGACCTACGAGCAGTACTTC. Translation gives CASSLVGLPSTYEQYF.

This chain joins TRBV28 and TRBJ2-1; no firm D call. Germline V lookup: CDR1 MDHEN, CDR2 SYDVKM. Trimming left V 7 bases short and J 6 bases short, with 16 bases between. CDR3 size: 14 residues. This CDR3 is CASTPGLLVNEQFF. The CDR3 DNA reads TGTGCCAGCACCCCGGGCCTGCTAGTCAATGAGCAGTTCTTC.

Note on this clone: Other DNA sequences in the same sample also yield this CDR3. V is TRBV18 and J is TRBJ2-7; 10 positions agree with TRBD1. With V trimmed by 3 bases and J by 2 bases, 1 base remained unmatched. This CDR3 has 14 amino acids. Germline values: CDR1 KGHSH, CDR2 LQKENI. DNA of the CDR3: TGTGCCAGCTCACCCGGACAGGGGGCCTACGAGCAGTACTTC. Translation: CASSPGQGAYEQYF.

This clone has only a few counts. The rearrangement uses TRBV19 and TRBJ1-2; D may be TRBD1 (5 bases). This CDR3 spans 14 amino acids. V was pared by 6 bases and J by 5 bases, with 16 bases between. Germline lookup yields CDR1 LNHDA and CDR2 SQIVND (reference sequence). CDR3 nucleotide sequence: TGTGCCAGTAGCCCACTCAGGGACGGTTATGGCTACACCTTC. The encoded protein is CASSPLRDGYGYTF.

There are a few counts of this clone. This chain links TRBV7-9 with TRBJ2-5, with no clear D. The CDR3 is 15 residues long. Germline loops: CDR1 SEHNR, CDR2 FQNEAQ (reference sequence). Trimming cost V 0 bases and J 5 bases, with 13 bases left between them. This chain's CDR3 is CASSLALGIWETQYF. The CDR3 region has the DNA TGTGCCAGCAGCTTAGCGCTTGGTATTTGGGAGACCCAGTACTTC. The variable domain in full, with the rest retrieved from reference TRBV7-9 and TRBJ2-5, is DTGVSQNPRHKITKRGQNVTFRCDPISEHNRLYWYRQTLGQGPEFLTYFQNEAQLEKSRLLSDRFSAERPKGSFSTLEIQRTEQGDSAMYLCASSLALGIWETQYFGPGTRLLVL.

The V gene is TRBV7-9, the J gene TRBJ2-2; maybe TRBD1 (6 bases). The CDR3 covers 13 residues. Germline-derived CDR1 and CDR2 are SEHNR and FQNEAQ (reference sequence). Trimming removed 5 bases at V and 3 bases at J, with 7 bases between. The DNA for the CDR3 is TGTGCCAGCAGCCGACAGGACACCGGGGAGCTGTTTTTT. Translated, it gives CASSRQDTGELFF. Based on the CDR3 plus reference TRBV7-9 and TRBJ2-2, the full variable domain is DTGVSQNPRHKITKRGQNVTFRCDPISEHNRLYWYRQTLGQGPEFLTYFQNEAQLEKSRLLSDRFSAERPKGSFSTLEIQRTEQGDSAMYLCASSRQDTGELFFGEGSRLTVL.

J is TRBJ1-1 and V is TRBV27, with no clear D. V was pared by 4 bases and J by 7 bases, with 16 bases between. CDR1 is MNHEY, CDR2 SMNVEV, per germline (reference sequence). The CDR3 has 14 amino acids. CDR3 sequence: CASSSPLVGGEAFF. CDR3 nucleotides: TGTGCCAGCAGTTCCCCCCTCGTGGGAGGTGAAGCTTTCTTT.

The CDR3 is CASSPLEGSQGEAFF. CDR3 DNA sequence: TGCGCCAGCAGCCCACTTGAGGGATCCCAGGGTGAAGCTTTCTTT. The V and J genes are TRBV5-1 and TRBJ1-1; D possibly corresponds to TRBD1 (5 bases). The CDR3 length is 15 residues. Germline V gene lookup returns CDR1 SGHRS and CDR2 YFSETQ. V was trimmed by 4 bases and J by 7 bases, leaving 20 bases between them. The full variable domain, its missing parts supplied by reference TRBV5-1 and TRBJ1-1, is KAGVTQTPRYLIKTRGQQVTLSCSPISGHRSVSWYQQTPGQGLQFLFEYFSETQRNKGNFPGRFSGRQFSNSRSEMNVSTLELGDSALYLCASSPLEGSQGEAFFGQGTRLTVV.

This clone has more than one count but fewer than ten. The chain has TRBV5-4 and TRBJ1-2; TRBD1 might be the D (6 bases). Germline CDR1 is SGHNT and CDR2 is YYREEE (reference sequence). Trimming took 4 bases from V and 9 from J, leaving 19 bases between them. There are 14 residues in the CDR3. The CDR3 loop reads CASSVSRGVFSYTF. Here the CDR3 DNA reads TGTGCCAGCAGCGTATCAAGGGGGGTTTTTAGCTACACCTTC.